A selection of T cell receptor beta chains follows, all from one sample in a study of T-cell reconstitution after alpha-beta-depleted transplantation in children. MiXCR, run by TCRdb on the PCR reads, gives a single entry per CDR3 protein. This table has a few hundred thousand distinct CDR3 sequences, 25% to 30% appearing once. Source: PBMCs, taken before TCRalphabeta/CD19-depleted stem cell transplant. All receptors come from a boy under three years old with Wiskott-Aldrich syndrome, due to receive a stem cell transplant. The CDR3 runs from the conserved cysteine through the conserved F or W. A D gene is named only where the DNA matches it firmly. Clone size, where shown, is once, few, many, or a class for clones that have expanded.

CDR3 protein | CDR3 DNA | V gene | clone size | J gene | D gene
CASSLQGNGYTF | TGTGCCAGCAGCTTACAGGGGAATGGCTACACCTTC | TRBV11-2 | few | TRBJ1-2 | -
CASSLMPVGTEAFF | TGTGCCAGCAGTTTAATGCCGGTTGGCACTGAAGCTTTCTTT | TRBV12-3/TRBV12-4 | - | TRBJ1-1 | -
CSASGRTTGELFF | TGCAGTGCTAGCGGGAGAACCACCGGGGAGCTGTTTTTT | TRBV20-1 | - | TRBJ2-2 | -
CSARERLTGGGYTF | TGCAGTGCTAGAGAGAGGTTGACAGGGGGCGGCTACACCTTC | TRBV20-1 | few | TRBJ1-2 | TRBD1
CSARGVTSGYSGANVLTF | TGCAGTGCTAGAGGGGTTACTAGCGGCTACTCTGGGGCCAACGTCCTGACTTTC | TRBV20-1 | - | TRBJ2-6 | TRBD2
CSARPSEQFF | TGCAGTGCCAGGCCTAGTGAGCAGTTCTTC | TRBV20-1 | few | TRBJ2-1 | -
CASSRPPGTVGF | TGTGCCAGCAGTCGACCTCCCGGGACGGTTGGCTTT | TRBV12-3/TRBV12-4 | - | TRBJ1-1 | -
CASSPGTAVSYEQYF | TGTGCCAGCAGCCCCGGGACAGCTGTATCCTACGAGCAGTACTTC | TRBV6-1 | - | TRBJ2-7 | TRBD1
CASSYRDRGSYEQYF | TGTGCCAGCAGTTACCGGGACAGGGGGTCCTACGAGCAGTACTTC | TRBV6-2/TRBV6-3 | few | TRBJ2-7 | TRBD1
CASSLAGGRDYGYTF | TGCGCCAGCAGCTTGGCAGGGGGTCGAGACTATGGCTACACCTTC | TRBV5-1 | - | TRBJ1-2 | TRBD1
CASSPRWGQGKAETQYF | TGTGCCAGCAGCCCGCGGTGGGGACAGGGGAAGGCAGAGACCCAGTACTTC | TRBV7-8 | few | TRBJ2-5 | TRBD1
CASSEGQGIRTDTQYF | TGCGCCAGCAGTGAGGGGCAGGGAATAAGGACAGATACGCAGTATTTT | TRBV5-1 | - | TRBJ2-3 | -
CASSYLAGGADTQYF | TGCGCCAGCAGCTACTTAGCGGGAGGGGCAGATACGCAGTATTTT | TRBV5-1 | - | TRBJ2-3 | TRBD2
CSARDLGGASEQFF | TGCAGTGCTAGAGATCTCGGGGGGGCTAGTGAGCAGTTCTTC | TRBV20-1 | - | TRBJ2-1 | TRBD2
CSAPTGRGYGYTF | TGCAGTGCTCCGACAGGGAGGGGCTATGGCTACACCTTC | TRBV20-1 | - | TRBJ1-2 | TRBD1
CASSPGSVNTGELFF | TGTGCCAGCAGTCCAGGGTCGGTTAACACCGGGGAGCTGTTTTTT | TRBV28 | few | TRBJ2-2 | -
CAISSGKSSYEQYF | TGTGCCATCAGCTCAGGGAAGAGCTCCTACGAGCAGTACTTC | TRBV10-3 | - | TRBJ2-7 | -
CASMPLAGLYEQYF | TGTGCCAGCATGCCTCTAGCGGGATTATACGAGCAGTACTTC | TRBV28 | - | TRBJ2-7 | TRBD2
CASSEYFTDTQYF | TGTGCCAGCAGTGAATACTTTACAGATACGCAGTATTTT | TRBV6-1 | few | TRBJ2-3 | -
CASSPRTGGLAKNIQYF | TGTGCCAGCAGTCCCAGGACAGGGGGACTAGCCAAAAACATTCAGTACTTC | TRBV27 | - | TRBJ2-4 | TRBD1
CSVGGEKGLHRSGELFF | TGCAGCGTTGGAGGGGAAAAAGGACTACACCGCAGCGGGGAGCTGTTTTTT | TRBV29-1 | - | TRBJ2-2 | -
CASSLGETGTF | TGTGCCAGCAGCTTAGGCGAGACAGGAACTTTC | TRBV11-2 | few | TRBJ2-6 | -
CASRRTSGEETQYF | TGTGCCAGCAGACGGACTAGCGGAGAAGAGACCCAGTACTTC | TRBV6-1 | - | TRBJ2-5 | TRBD2
CASSLRINPGLGYNEQFF | TGCGCCAGCAGCTTACGAATTAACCCGGGACTAGGGTACAATGAGCAGTTCTTC | TRBV5-1 | few | TRBJ2-1 | TRBD2
CASSSVGVSGYEQYF | TGTGCCAGCTCGTCGGTAGGGGTAAGCGGCTACGAGCAGTACTTC | TRBV18 | few | TRBJ2-7 | -
CASSLSIPYGRRSYNEQFF | TGTGCCAGCAGTTTATCGATCCCCTACGGGCGACGCTCCTACAATGAGCAGTTCTTC | TRBV27 | - | TRBJ2-1 | -
CASSSRQGGSYNEQFF | TGTGCCAGCAGTTCTCGACAGGGTGGGTCCTACAATGAGCAGTTCTTC | TRBV12-3/TRBV12-4 | - | TRBJ2-1 | TRBD1
CASSGIAGDPYNEQFF | TGCGCCAGCAGCGGAATAGCGGGAGACCCCTACAATGAGCAGTTCTTC | TRBV5-1 | - | TRBJ2-1 | TRBD2
CSADRYRGGETQYF | TGCAGCGCCGATAGGTATCGGGGGGGAGAGACCCAGTACTTC | TRBV29-1 | few | TRBJ2-5 | TRBD2
CASTKFGGDSSYNSPLHF | TGTGCCAGCACCAAGTTTGGGGGCGACAGCTCCTATAATTCACCCCTCCACTTT | TRBV27 | - | TRBJ1-6 | -
CASSLAYEPGENF | TGTGCCAGCAGCTTAGCGTACGAACCGGGGGAGAATTTT | TRBV11-1 | - | TRBJ2-3 | -
CAWATTSGRAIYEQYF | TGTGCCTGGGCGACGACTAGCGGGAGGGCCATCTACGAGCAGTACTTC | TRBV30 | - | TRBJ2-7 | TRBD2
CASSLWFRGTGTSDTDTQYF | TGCGCCAGCAGCTTATGGTTTCGAGGCACCGGGACTAGCGACACAGATACGCAGTATTTT | TRBV5-1 | many | TRBJ2-3 | TRBD2
CASSQAGTRLGGNEQFF | TGTGCCAGCAGCCAAGCGGGGACTAGATTGGGAGGTAATGAGCAGTTCTTC | TRBV3-1 | few | TRBJ2-1 | TRBD2
CASRLTGAYHEAFF | TGTGCCAGCAGACTTACAGGGGCGTATCATGAAGCTTTCTTT | TRBV28 | - | TRBJ1-1 | TRBD1
CASGPSGDQPQHF | TGTGCCAGCGGACCCTCGGGGGATCAGCCCCAGCATTTT | TRBV5-8 | few | TRBJ1-5 | -
CASSPRTGTRGQFF | TGTGCCAGCAGCCCTCGAACCGGGACTAGGGGTCAGTTCTTC | TRBV4-2 | - | TRBJ2-1 | TRBD2
CASSPEDTAGVETQYF | TGTGCCAGCAGCCCCGAGGACACCGCCGGGGTTGAGACCCAGTACTTC | TRBV11-1 | once | TRBJ2-5 | -
CASSPGLALYNEQFF | TGCGCCAGCAGCCCCGGTCTAGCGCTCTACAATGAGCAGTTCTTC | TRBV5-1 | many | TRBJ2-1 | -
CASRRLAGNNEQFF | TGTGCCAGCAGGAGACTAGCGGGCAACAATGAGCAGTTCTTC | TRBV12-3/TRBV12-4 | many | TRBJ2-1 | TRBD2
CASSGQGGYTEAFF | TGTGCCAGCAGCGGACAGGGTGGGTACACTGAAGCTTTCTTT | TRBV3-1 | - | TRBJ1-1 | TRBD1
CASSQGRYNEQFF | TGTGCCAGCAGTCAAGGACGATACAATGAGCAGTTCTTC | TRBV12-3/TRBV12-4 | few | TRBJ2-1 | -
CASSPSSLSSYNEQFF | TGCGCCAGCAGCCCGAGTTCCCTGAGCTCCTACAATGAGCAGTTCTTC | TRBV5-1 | - | TRBJ2-1 | -
CVVWAASGADTQYF | TGTGTCGTCTGGGCCGCTAGCGGGGCAGATACGCAGTATTTT | TRBV9 | few | TRBJ2-3 | TRBD2
CSAYTPGQGFPYGYTF | TGCAGTGCTTATACTCCGGGACAGGGCTTCCCTTATGGCTACACCTTC | TRBV20-1 | few | TRBJ1-2 | TRBD1
CSVRRHLYNEQFF | TGCAGCGTTCGGCGTCACCTTTACAATGAGCAGTTCTTC | TRBV29-1 | few | TRBJ2-1 | -
CASRYQETQYF | TGTGCCAGCAGATACCAAGAGACCCAGTACTTC | TRBV28 | few | TRBJ2-5 | -
CASSFIANEQFF | TGTGCCAGCAGCTTTATTGCCAATGAGCAGTTCTTC | TRBV7-2 | - | TRBJ2-1 | -
CSARDSPPTDTQYF | TGCAGTGCTAGAGATTCGCCTCCCACAGATACGCAGTATTTT | TRBV20-1 | few | TRBJ2-3 | -
CSARVPTGTISYEQYF | TGCAGTGCTAGAGTCCCGACCGGGACTATCTCCTACGAGCAGTACTTC | TRBV20-1 | - | TRBJ2-7 | TRBD2